Sequencing of this T cell receptor (beta chain) was carried out in a study of blood T cell repertoires in COVID-19. About the study: Whether acute or convalescent, the COVID-19 samples came from the United States, Italy and Spain. From T cells, B-cell-depleted T cells, or PBMCs came the material, which was cDNA or gDNA.

CDR3 length: 13 residues. From germline, CDR1 is DFQATT and CDR2 SNEGSKA (reference sequence). V lost 3 bases and J 1 base, leaving 9 bases between the germline ends. Authors' methods: Amplification of reference gene primers was used by the study to estimate nucleated cell counts. Profiling relied on immunoSEQ multiplex PCR, and the TCRdb table lists in-frame clones only, not all of them. That table is the source of V, J and clone size, and D and trimming were worked out from the DNA. The sample lists over 50,000 clones; approximately 85% were seen once. Sample: peripheral blood. V usage is TRBV20-1 and J usage is TRBJ1-1, with D unclear. This receptor was obtained from a human donor in a cohort sampled during active COVID-19. As DNA, the CDR3 is TGCAGTGCTAGTGGAAGCGCGAACACTGAAGCTTTCTTT. Translated, it gives CSASGSANTEAFF.